This paragraph reports one T cell receptor beta chain. One end of the junction fails to match germline, which may point to a read error. This entry is derived from a study of blood T cells in healthy people across ages. Germline assignment: CDR1 LGHNA and CDR2 YSLEER. The CDR3 spans 15 residues. With a J-beta primer mix and a sample-barcoded 5' primer, a second PCR ran about 6 to 11 cycles. TCRdb independently ran MiXCR on the 5' RACE reads; one entry per CDR3 protein. The sample consists of under 800,000 distinct CDR3 sequences, approximately 43% of them appearing once. The chain recombines TRBV4-3 with TRBJ2-7; D tentatively fits TRBD1 or TRBD2 (5 bases each). The sample consisted of blood. The clonotype comes from a woman in her sixties in good health. The CDR3 loop reads CASSQDAGSSYERYF. The CDR3 nucleotides are TGCGCCAGCAGCCAAGATGCAGGGAGCTCCTACGAGCGGTACTTC.